The 14 T cell receptor beta chains below come from one sample, sequenced in a study of blood T cell repertoires in COVID-19. Repertoires were generated with immunoSEQ multiplex PCR, while TCRdb's copy carries only in-frame clones and drops some. The sample has a few hundred thousand clones; roughly nine tenths are singletons. Specimen: peripheral blood. These receptor sequences come from a woman aged 45-60 years with COVID-19, enrolled during active disease.

This sequence joins TRBV2 and TRBJ2-3; TRBD2 might be the D (6 bases). This CDR3 is built from 13 residues. The germline gives CDR1 SNHLY, CDR2 FYNNEI. The V end lost 4 bases, the J end lost 3 bases, and 8 bases lay between the germline ends. CDR3 amino acids: CASSGGRTDTQYF. The CDR3 bases are TGTGCCAGCAGTGGTGGGAGGACAGATACGCAGTATTTT.

The genes are TRBV7-2 and TRBJ2-1, with D unclear. The CDR3 is 11 residues long. Looked up from germline, CDR1 is SGHTA and CDR2 is FQGNSA. Trimming left V 2 bases short and J 8 bases short, with 4 bases between. CDR3 nucleotides: TGTGCCAGCAGCTTACTCGATGAGCAGTTCTTC. Residues: CASSLLDEQFF. The whole variable domain, remainder taken from reference TRBV7-2 and TRBJ2-1, is GAGVSQSPSNKVTEKGKDVELRCDPISGHTALYWYRQSLGQGLEFLIYFQGNSAPDKSGLPSDRFSAERTGGSVSTLTIQRTQQEDSAVYLCASSLLDEQFFGPGTRLTVL.

This rearrangement joins TRBV27 to TRBJ2-3, with D possibly TRBD2 on 5 matching bases. V lost 7 bases, J lost 5 bases, and 13 bases lay in between. CDR3 size: 13 residues. Looked up from germline, CDR1 is MNHEY and CDR2 is SMNVEV (reference sequence). The CDR3 nucleotides read TGTGCCAGCACCGAGACGGGATTAGATACGCAGTATTTT. This gives the protein CASTETGLDTQYF.

The chain joins TRBV30 to TRBJ2-7, with 8 bases matching TRBD1. Per the germline V gene, CDR1 is GTSNPN and CDR2 is SVGIG (reference sequence). V trimming: 2 bases; J trimming: 5 bases; junction bases outside the gene matches: 5. CDR3 length: 13 amino acids. The CDR3 DNA sequence: TGTGCCTGGAGTCGACAGGGGAGCCACGAGCAGTACGTC. This translates into CAWSRQGSHEQYV.

This clone was counted once. The chain is built from TRBV6-5 and TRBJ1-2; D is uncertain. Looked up from germline, CDR1 is MNHEY and CDR2 is SVGAGI. The V end was cut by 6 bases, the J end by 0 bases, with 11 bases between. The CDR3 has 14 amino acids. CDR3 sequence reads: CASREGFANYGYTF. The CDR3 DNA reads TGTGCCAGCAGAGAGGGCTTCGCTAACTATGGCTACACCTTC.

The chain employs TRBV28 and TRBJ2-5; 8 bases line up with TRBD1. J was trimmed by 5 bases and V by 11 bases; bases with no gene match: 19. The CDR3 has 16 residues. Germline CDR1 reads MDHEN; CDR2 reads SYDVKM. The DNA for the CDR3 is TGTGCCTCCTCTGTAGCAGGGGGCTTCGTTGGGGAGACCCAGTACTTC. Protein: CASSVAGGFVGETQYF.

This chain joins TRBV6-5 and TRBJ2-4; possibly TRBD1 for D (7 bases). CDR1 is MNHEY, CDR2 SVGAGI, per germline. The ends were cut back, 6 bases at V and 7 bases at J, with 13 bases in the middle. The CDR3 is 13 amino acids. For the CDR3, the DNA is TGTGCCAGCAGGCCCCCAGGGGGGAACATTCAGTACTTC. Translated, it gives CASRPPGGNIQYF.

This clone showed up just once. The chain has TRBV5-1 and TRBJ1-2; 9 bases are a match to TRBD1. Germline CDR1 is SGHRS and CDR2 is YFSETQ. The CDR3 runs 15 residues. V was clipped by 4 bases and J by 7 bases; unmatched bases: 11. The CDR3, as DNA: TGCGCCAGCAGCCGGGTTACAGGGGGCGCGAGTGGCTACACCTTC. It encodes CASSRVTGGASGYTF.

CDR3 nucleotide sequence: TGTGCCAGCAGTTCCGAGGATAATGAAAAACTGTTTTTT. Translated, it gives CASSSEDNEKLFF. The rearrangement uses TRBV28 and TRBJ1-4; D is unresolved. Deletions cut 4 bases from V and 4 bases from J, with 7 bases between. The CDR3 contains 13 residues. From germline, CDR1 is MDHEN and CDR2 SYDVKM. Using reference TRBV28 and TRBJ1-4 for the parts outside the CDR3, the full variable domain is DVKVTQSSRYLVKRTGEKVFLECVQDMDHENMFWYRQDPGLGLRLIYFSYDVKMKEKGDIPEGYSVSREKKERFSLILESASTNQTSMYLCASSSEDNEKLFFGSGTQLSVL.

This chain links TRBV2 with TRBJ2-2, with 9 bases fitting TRBD1. The junction had 9 bases not matched to a gene; V was cut back by 6 bases and J by 4 bases. CDR3 size: 16 residues. Germline-derived CDR1 and CDR2 are SNHLY and FYNNEI. This chain's CDR3 is CASSQPGQGRTGELFF. In DNA, the CDR3 is TGTGCCAGCAGCCAACCGGGACAGGGTCGCACCGGGGAGCTGTTTTTT.

The DNA for the CDR3 is TGCGCCAGCAGTGAGCCGCGGGGCTTGGGTGACGAGCAGTACTTC. Protein sequence: CASSEPRGLGDEQYF. This chain links TRBV10-2 with TRBJ2-7; maybe TRBD2 (6 bases). This CDR3 has 15 amino acids. Germline values: CDR1 WSHSY, CDR2 SAAADI. V was pared by 2 bases and J by 5 bases, with 16 bases between.

CDR3 amino acids: CASSSTWTVQGSPLHF. The DNA for the CDR3 is TGTGCCAGCAGCTCGACCTGGACAGTGCAGGGTTCACCCCTCCACTTT. The V gene is TRBV7-8, the J gene TRBJ1-6; D is possibly TRBD1 (6 bases). CDR1 and CDR2 from the germline V gene are SGHVS and FQNEAQ. CDR3 length equals 16 residues. Trimming stripped 4 bases from V and 9 bases from J, with 19 bases between. Complete variable domain (other parts from reference TRBV7-8 and TRBJ1-6): GAGVSQSPRYKVAKRGQDVALRCDPISGHVSLFWYQQALGQGPEFLTYFQNEAQLDKSGLPSDRFFAERPEGSVSTLKIQRTQQEDSAVYLCASSSTWTVQGSPLHFGNGTRLTVT.

The chain has TRBV6-5 and TRBJ2-3, with 9 positions matching TRBD1. The CDR3 runs to 14 residues. The V gene end was trimmed by 2 bases and the J gene end by 4 bases; junction bases not matched to a gene: 1. Germline V lookup: CDR1 MNHEY, CDR2 SVGAGI. CDR3 nucleotide sequence: TGTGCCAGCAGTTACGGGACAGGGTCAGATACGCAGTATTTT. As protein: CASSYGTGSDTQYF.

This sequence joins TRBV10-3 and TRBJ1-5; D uncertain. V was shortened by 0 bases and J by 0 bases, with 6 bases between the two germline ends. The CDR3 consists of 15 residues. Germline V CDR1 and CDR2: ENHRY, SYGVKD. The DNA of the CDR3 is TGTGCCATCAGTGAGTCTGACTTTAGCAATCAGCCCCAGCATTTT. Translating gives CAISESDFSNQPQHF.